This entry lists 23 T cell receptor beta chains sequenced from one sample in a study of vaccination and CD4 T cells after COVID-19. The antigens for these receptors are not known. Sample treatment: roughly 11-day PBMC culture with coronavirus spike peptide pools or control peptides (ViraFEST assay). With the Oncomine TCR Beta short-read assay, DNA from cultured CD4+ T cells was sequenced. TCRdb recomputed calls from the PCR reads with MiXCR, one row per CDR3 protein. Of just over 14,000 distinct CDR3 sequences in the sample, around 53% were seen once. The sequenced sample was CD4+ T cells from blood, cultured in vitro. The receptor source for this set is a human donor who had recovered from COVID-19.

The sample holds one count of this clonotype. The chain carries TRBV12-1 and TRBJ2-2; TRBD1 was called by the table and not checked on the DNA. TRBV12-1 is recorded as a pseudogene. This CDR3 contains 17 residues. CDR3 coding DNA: TGTGCCAGCAGCTTTGGGGAAGGGCAGGGGAACACCGGGGAGCTGTTTTTT. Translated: CASSFGEGQGNTGELFF.

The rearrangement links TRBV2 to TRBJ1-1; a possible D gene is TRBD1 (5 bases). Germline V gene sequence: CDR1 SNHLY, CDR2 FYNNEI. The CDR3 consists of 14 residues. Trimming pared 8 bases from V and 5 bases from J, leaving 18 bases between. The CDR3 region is CASEILSGTTEAFF. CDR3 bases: TGTGCCAGCGAAATATTATCCGGGACGACTGAAGCTTTCTTT.

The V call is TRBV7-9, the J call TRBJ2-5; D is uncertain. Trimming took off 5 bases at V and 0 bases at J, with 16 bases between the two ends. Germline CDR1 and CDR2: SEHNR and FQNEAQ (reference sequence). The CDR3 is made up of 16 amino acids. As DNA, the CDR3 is TGTGCCAGCAGCCCTAGAGGACGGTCCCACCAAGAGACCCAGTACTTC. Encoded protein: CASSPRGRSHQETQYF. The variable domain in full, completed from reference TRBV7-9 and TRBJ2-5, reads DTGVSQNPRHKITKRGQNVTFRCDPISEHNRLYWYRQTLGQGPEFLTYFQNEAQLEKSRLLSDRFSAERPKGSFSTLEIQRTEQGDSAMYLCASSPRGRSHQETQYFGPGTRLLVL.

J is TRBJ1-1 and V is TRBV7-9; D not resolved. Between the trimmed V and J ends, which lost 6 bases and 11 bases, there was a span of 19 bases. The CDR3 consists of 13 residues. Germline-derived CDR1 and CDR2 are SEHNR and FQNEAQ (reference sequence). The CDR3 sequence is CASSPPMGARAFF. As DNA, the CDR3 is TGTGCCAGCAGTCCCCCCATGGGAGCACGGGCTTTCTTT.

In nucleotides, the CDR3 is TGCAGTGCTAGACACCCCCAGGGGCATGAGCAGTTCTTC. It translates to CSARHPQGHEQFF. This rearrangement joins TRBV20-1 to TRBJ2-1, with D tentatively TRBD1 (6 bases). The CDR3 length is 13 residues. The V end was cut by 2 bases, the J end by 8 bases, with 13 bases between. Germline V CDR1 and CDR2: DFQATT, SNEGSKA (reference sequence).

In DNA, the CDR3 is TGTGCCAGCAGCTTAGGACTGGGGAGCACAGATACGCAGTATTTT. Residues: CASSLGLGSTDTQYF. V and J are TRBV11-2 and TRBJ2-3; D unclear. Trimming removed 1 base from V and 0 bases from J, with 8 bases in between. Germline-derived CDR1 and CDR2 are SGHAT and FQNNGV. The CDR3 spans 15 residues. Filled out from reference TRBV11-2 and TRBJ2-3, the complete variable domain reads EAGVAQSPRYKIIEKRQSVAFWCNPISGHATLYWYQQILGQGPKLLIQFQNNGVVDDSQLPKDRFSAERLKGVDSTLKIQPAKLEDSAVYLCASSLGLGSTDTQYFGPGTRLTVL.

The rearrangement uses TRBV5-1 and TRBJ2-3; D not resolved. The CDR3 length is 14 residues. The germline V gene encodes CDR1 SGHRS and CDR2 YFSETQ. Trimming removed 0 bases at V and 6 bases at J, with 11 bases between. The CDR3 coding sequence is TGCGCCAGCAGCTTGGACGGGCTTTCGGATACGCAGTATTTT. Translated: CASSLDGLSDTQYF.

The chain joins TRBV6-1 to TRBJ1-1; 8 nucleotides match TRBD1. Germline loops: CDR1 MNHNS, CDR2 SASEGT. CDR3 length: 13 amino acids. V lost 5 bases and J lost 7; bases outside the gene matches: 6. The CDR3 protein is CASSPRTGFEAFF. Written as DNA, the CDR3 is TGTGCCAGCAGTCCTAGGACAGGGTTTGAAGCTTTCTTT.

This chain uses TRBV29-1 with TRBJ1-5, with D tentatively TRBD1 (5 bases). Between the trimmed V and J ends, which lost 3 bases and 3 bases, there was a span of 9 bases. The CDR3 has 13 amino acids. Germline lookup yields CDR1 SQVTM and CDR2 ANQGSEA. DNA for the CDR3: TGCAGCGTTGAGACAGTGCCCAATCAGCCCCAGCATTTT. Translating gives CSVETVPNQPQHF.

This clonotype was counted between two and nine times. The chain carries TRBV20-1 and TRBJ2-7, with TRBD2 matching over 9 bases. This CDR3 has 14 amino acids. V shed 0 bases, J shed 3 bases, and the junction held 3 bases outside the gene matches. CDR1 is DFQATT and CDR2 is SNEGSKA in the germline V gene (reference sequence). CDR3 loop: CSARDLREGYEQYF. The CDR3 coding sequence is TGCAGTGCTAGAGATTTGCGGGAGGGCTACGAGCAGTACTTC.

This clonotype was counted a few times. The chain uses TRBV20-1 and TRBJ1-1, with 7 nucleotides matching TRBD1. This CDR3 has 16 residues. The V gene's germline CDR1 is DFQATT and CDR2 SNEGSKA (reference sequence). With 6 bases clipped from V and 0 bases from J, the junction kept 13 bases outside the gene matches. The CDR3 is CSAPGGGLSVNTEAFF. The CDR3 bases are TGCAGTGCCCCAGGGGGAGGGTTGAGTGTGAACACTGAAGCTTTCTTT.

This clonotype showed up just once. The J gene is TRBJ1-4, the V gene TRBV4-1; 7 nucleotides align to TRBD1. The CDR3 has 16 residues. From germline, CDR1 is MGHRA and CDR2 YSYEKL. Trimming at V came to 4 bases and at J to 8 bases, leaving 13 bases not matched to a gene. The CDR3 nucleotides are TGCGCCAGCAGCCCCAGCCCCCAGGGGGTAAGGGAAAAACTGTTTTTT. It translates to CASSPSPQGVREKLFF.

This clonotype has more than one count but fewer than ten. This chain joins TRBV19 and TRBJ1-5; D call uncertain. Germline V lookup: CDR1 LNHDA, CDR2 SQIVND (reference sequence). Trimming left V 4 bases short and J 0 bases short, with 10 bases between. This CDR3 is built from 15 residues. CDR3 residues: CASSTGHYSNQPQHF. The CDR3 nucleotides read TGTGCCAGTAGTACCGGCCACTATAGCAATCAGCCCCAGCATTTT.

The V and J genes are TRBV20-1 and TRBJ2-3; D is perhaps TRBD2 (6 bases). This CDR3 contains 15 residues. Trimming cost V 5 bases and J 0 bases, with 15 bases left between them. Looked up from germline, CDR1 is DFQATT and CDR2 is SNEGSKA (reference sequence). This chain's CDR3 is CSALATRTSTDTQYF. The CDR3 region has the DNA TGCAGTGCTCTCGCGACTAGAACTAGCACAGATACGCAGTATTTT.

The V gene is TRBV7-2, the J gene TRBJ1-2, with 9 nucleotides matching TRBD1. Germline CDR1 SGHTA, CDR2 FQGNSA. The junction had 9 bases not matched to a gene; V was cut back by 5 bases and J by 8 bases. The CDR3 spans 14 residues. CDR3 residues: CASSPSQGARGYTF. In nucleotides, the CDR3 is TGTGCCAGCAGCCCCTCACAGGGGGCCAGAGGCTACACCTTC.

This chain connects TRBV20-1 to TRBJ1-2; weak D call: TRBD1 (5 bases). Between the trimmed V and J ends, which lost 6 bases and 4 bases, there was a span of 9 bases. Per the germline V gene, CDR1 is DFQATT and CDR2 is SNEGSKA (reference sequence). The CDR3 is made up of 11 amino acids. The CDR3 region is CSAGAVYGYTF. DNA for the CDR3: TGCAGTGCCGGGGCGGTCTATGGCTACACCTTC.

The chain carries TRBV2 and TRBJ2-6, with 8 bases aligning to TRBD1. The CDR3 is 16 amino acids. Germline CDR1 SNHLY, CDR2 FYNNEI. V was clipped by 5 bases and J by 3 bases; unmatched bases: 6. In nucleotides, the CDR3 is TGTGCCAGCAGTTCCCAGGGGGCGGGTGGGGCCAACGTCCTGACTTTC. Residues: CASSSQGAGGANVLTF.

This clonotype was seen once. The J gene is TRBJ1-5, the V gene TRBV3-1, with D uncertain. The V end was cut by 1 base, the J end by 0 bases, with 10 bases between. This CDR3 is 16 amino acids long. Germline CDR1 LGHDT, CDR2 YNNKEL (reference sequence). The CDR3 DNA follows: TGTGCCAGCAGCCAAGCCGGACCTTATAGCAATCAGCCCCAGCATTTT. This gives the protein CASSQAGPYSNQPQHF.

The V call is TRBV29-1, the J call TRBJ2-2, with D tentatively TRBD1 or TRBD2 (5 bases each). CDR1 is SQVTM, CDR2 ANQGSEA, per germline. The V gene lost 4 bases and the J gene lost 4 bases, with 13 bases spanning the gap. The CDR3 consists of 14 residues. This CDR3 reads CSVGGGISTGELFF. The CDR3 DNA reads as TGCAGCGTTGGTGGGGGAATCAGCACCGGGGAGCTGTTTTTT.

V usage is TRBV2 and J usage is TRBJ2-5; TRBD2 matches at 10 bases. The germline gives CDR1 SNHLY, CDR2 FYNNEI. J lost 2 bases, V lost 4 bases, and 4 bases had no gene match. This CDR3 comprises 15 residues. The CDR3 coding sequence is TGTGCCAGCAGTGGAGCGGGAGGGAGACAAGAGACCCAGTACTTC. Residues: CASSGAGGRQETQYF.

CDR3 coding DNA: TGTGCCAGCAGCCCAGGGGAAGCCAAAAACATTCAGTACTTC. The encoded protein is CASSPGEAKNIQYF. The gene calls are TRBV7-2 and TRBJ2-4; D possibly corresponds to TRBD1 (6 bases). The V gene's germline CDR1 is SGHTA and CDR2 FQGNSA. The CDR3 has 14 residues. Trimming took 5 bases from V and 0 from J, leaving 8 bases between them.

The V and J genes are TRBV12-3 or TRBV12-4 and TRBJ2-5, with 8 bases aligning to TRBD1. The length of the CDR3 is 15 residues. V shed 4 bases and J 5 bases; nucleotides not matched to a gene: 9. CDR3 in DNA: TGTGCCAGCAGTTCTATATCAGGGGGCCAGGAGACCCAGTACTTC. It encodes CASSSISGGQETQYF.

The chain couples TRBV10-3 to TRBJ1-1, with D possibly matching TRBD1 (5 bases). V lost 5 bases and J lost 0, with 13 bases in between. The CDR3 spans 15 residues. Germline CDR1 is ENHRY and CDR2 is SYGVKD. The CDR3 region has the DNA TGTGCCATCAGTAATCCGACGGGGGTGAACACTGAAGCTTTCTTT. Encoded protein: CAISNPTGVNTEAFF.